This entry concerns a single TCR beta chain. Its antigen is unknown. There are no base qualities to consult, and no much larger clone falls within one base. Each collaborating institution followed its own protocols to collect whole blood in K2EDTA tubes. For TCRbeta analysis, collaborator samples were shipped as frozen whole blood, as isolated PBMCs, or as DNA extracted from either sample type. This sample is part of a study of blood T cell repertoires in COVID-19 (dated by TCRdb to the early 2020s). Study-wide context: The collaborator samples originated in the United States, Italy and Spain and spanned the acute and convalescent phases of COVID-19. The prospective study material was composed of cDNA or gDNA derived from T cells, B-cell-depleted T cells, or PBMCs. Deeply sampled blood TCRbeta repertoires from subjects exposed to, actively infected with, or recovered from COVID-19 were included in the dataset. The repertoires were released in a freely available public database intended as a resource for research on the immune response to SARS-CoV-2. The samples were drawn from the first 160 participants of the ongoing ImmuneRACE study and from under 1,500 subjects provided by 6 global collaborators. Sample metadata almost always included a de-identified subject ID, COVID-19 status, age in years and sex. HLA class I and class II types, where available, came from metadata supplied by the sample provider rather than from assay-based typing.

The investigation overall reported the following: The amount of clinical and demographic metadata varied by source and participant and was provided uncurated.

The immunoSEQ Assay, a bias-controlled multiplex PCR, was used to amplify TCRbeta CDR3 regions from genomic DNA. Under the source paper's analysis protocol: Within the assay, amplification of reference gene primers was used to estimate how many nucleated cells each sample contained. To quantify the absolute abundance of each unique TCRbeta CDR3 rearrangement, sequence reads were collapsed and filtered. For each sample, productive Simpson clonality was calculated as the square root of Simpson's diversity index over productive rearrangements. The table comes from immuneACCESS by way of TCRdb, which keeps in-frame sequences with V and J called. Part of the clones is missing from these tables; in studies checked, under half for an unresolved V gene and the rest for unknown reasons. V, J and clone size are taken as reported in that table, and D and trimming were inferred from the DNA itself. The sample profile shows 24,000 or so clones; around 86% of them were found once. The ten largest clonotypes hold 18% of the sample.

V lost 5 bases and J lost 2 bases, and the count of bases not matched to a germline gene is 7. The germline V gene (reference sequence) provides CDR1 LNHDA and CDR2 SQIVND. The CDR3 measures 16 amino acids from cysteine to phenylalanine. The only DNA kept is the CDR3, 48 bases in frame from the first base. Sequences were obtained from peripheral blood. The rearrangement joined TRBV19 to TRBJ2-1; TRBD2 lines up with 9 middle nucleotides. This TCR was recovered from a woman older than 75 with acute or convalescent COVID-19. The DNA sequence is TGTGCCAGTAGTCCCGTAGCGGGAGTGGCCTACAATGAGCAGTTCTTC. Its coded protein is CASSPVAGVAYNEQFF.